This T cell receptor beta chain came from a study of blood T cell repertoires in COVID-19. Study overall: Material from acute and convalescent COVID-19 was sourced from the United States, Italy and Spain. Sample material is recorded as cDNA or gDNA derived from T cells, B-cell-depleted T cells, or PBMCs.

Generated by immunoSEQ multiplex PCR, the TCRdb table keeps only in-frame clones and is missing some. The sample contains some 220,000 clones, around nine tenths of which appear only once. The germline V gene has CDR1 MNHEY and CDR2 SVGEGT. This CDR3 spans 17 amino acids. Unmatched junction bases numbered 12, after V lost 3 bases and J lost 2 bases. The material sequenced was peripheral blood. This chain joins TRBV6-2 or TRBV6-3 and TRBJ2-5, with 7 bases lining up with TRBD2. This TCR was sampled from a woman aged 18-35 years who had recovered from COVID-19. The CDR3: CASSYSKRERFQETQYF. For the CDR3, the DNA is TGTGCCAGCAGTTATTCTAAGCGGGAACGATTTCAAGAGACCCAGTACTTC.